This T cell receptor (beta chain) was retrieved from a study of T cell responses to AZD1222 COVID-19 vaccine. Only in-frame clones appear in the TCRdb table, and some are missing; sequencing was by immunoSEQ multiplex PCR. Among 150,000 to 200,000 clones listed, approximately 90% were seen once. This receptor was obtained from an adult who received the AZD1222 COVID-19 vaccine. The sample was peripheral blood, taken 28 days after the second AZD1222 dose.

DNA of the CDR3: TGCGCCAGCAGCATAGGACAGGGATCTGAAGCTTTCTTT. It encodes CASSIGQGSEAFF. V is TRBV5-1 and J is TRBJ1-1; 8 nucleotides match TRBD1. The CDR3 loop spans 13 amino acids. With 4 bases clipped from V and 6 bases from J, the junction kept 5 bases outside the gene matches. Germline CDR1 and CDR2: SGHRS and YFSETQ.